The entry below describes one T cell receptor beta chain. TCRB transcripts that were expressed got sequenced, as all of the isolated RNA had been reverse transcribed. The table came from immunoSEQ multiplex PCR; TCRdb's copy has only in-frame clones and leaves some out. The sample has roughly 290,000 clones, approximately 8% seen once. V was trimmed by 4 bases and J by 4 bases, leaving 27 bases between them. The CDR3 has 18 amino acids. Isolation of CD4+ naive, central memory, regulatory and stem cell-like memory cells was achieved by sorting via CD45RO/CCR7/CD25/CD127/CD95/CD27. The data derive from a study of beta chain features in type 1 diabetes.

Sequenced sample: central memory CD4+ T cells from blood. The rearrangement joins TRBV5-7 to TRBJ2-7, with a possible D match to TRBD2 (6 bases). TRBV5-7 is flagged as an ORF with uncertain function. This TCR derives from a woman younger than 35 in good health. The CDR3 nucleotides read TGTGCCAGCAGCGAATCGATAGGGACTGCTCTACGAGCTTACGAGCAGTACGTC. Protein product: CASSESIGTALRAYEQYV.